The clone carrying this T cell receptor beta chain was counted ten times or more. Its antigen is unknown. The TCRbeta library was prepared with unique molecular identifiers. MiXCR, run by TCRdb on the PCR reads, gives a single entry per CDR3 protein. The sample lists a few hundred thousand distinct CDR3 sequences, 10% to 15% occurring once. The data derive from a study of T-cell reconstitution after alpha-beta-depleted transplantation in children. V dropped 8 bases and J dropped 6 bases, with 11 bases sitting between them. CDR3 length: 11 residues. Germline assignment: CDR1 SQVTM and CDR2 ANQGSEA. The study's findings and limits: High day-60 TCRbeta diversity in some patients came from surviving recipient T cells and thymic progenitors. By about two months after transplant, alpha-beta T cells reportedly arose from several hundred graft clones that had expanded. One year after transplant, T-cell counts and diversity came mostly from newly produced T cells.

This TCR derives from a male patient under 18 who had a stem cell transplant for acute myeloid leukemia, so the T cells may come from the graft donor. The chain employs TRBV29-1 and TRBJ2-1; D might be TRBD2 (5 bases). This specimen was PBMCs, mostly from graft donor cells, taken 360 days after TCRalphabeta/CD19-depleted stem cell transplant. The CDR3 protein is CSFGKANEQFF. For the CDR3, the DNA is TGCAGCTTCGGGAAAGCCAATGAGCAGTTCTTC.